A single sample is the source of the 4 T cell receptor beta chains below, sequenced in a study of shared clonotypes between healthy human individuals. Sequencing was performed with immunoSEQ multiplex PCR; in TCRdb, only in-frame clones are kept and a portion is missing. The sample lists about 530,000 clones, 95% to 97% occurring once. Sequencing was performed on naive CD4+ T cells sorted from blood. Subset defined: CD45RA+ positively selected. These receptors came from a woman aged 25 to 39 in good health.

The chain carries TRBV6-5 and TRBJ2-1; TRBD2 is a possible D gene (5 bases). Germline CDR1 reads MNHEY; CDR2 reads SVGAGI. Between the trimmed V and J ends, which lost 5 bases and 2 bases, there was a span of 10 bases. This CDR3 region has 14 residues. The CDR3 loop reads CASSTRGTYNEQFF. The CDR3 coding sequence is TGTGCCAGCAGTACTAGAGGGACCTACAATGAGCAGTTCTTC.

The chain carries TRBV18 and TRBJ2-5; D gene unclear. Germline V gene sequence: CDR1 KGHSH, CDR2 LQKENI. Trimming shortened V by 0 bases and J by 4 bases, and 9 bases separated the two germline ends. The length of the CDR3 is 14 residues. In nucleotides, the CDR3 is TGTGCCAGCTCACCACCCACTACCCGAGAGACCCAGTACTTC. This sequence encodes CASSPPTTRETQYF. Drawing the rest from reference TRBV18 and TRBJ2-5, the complete variable domain is NAGVMQNPRHLVRRRGQEARLRCSPMKGHSHVYWYRQLPEEGLKFMVYLQKENIIDESGMPKERFSAEFPKEGPSILRIQQVVRGDSAAYFCASSPPTTRETQYFGPGTRLLVL.

The chain carries TRBV5-1 and TRBJ1-2, with 12 bases aligning to TRBD1. Per the germline V gene, CDR1 is SGHRS and CDR2 is YFSETQ. J was trimmed by 7 bases and V by 5 bases; bases with no gene match: 6. This CDR3 region has 14 residues. For the CDR3, the DNA is TGCGCCAGCAGTGCCGGGACAGGGGGCTCTGGCTACACCTTC. Amino acids: CASSAGTGGSGYTF.

J is TRBJ1-2 and V is TRBV6-5; 8 nucleotides agree with TRBD1. This CDR3 region has 14 residues. CDR1 is MNHEY, CDR2 SVGAGI, per germline. V lost 9 bases to trimming and J lost 4 bases; unmatched junction nucleotides: 10. The CDR3 protein is CARIQGALFYGYTF. The CDR3 DNA reads as TGTGCCAGAATCCAGGGGGCATTATTCTATGGCTACACCTTC.